This entry concerns a single T cell receptor beta chain. Its antigen is not identified. The assay was immunoSEQ multiplex PCR, and TCRdb's table has in-frame clones only and misses some. This table has 65,000 to 95,000 clones, about nine tenths appearing once. The data belong to a study of OX40 agonist ivuxolimab in advanced cancers. Study-wide context: From 23 to 79 years was the age range, with a mean of approximately 63 years, and about 83% were male. Study outcomes and limitations: Partial responders dosed at 0.1-3.0 mg/kg displayed clonal expansion ranking among the lowest.

Source: CD4+ or CD8+ T cells sorted from blood, taken in a trial of the OX40 agonist ivuxolimab. This clonotype was obtained from an adult with an advanced solid tumor such as melanoma, head and neck, liver or kidney cancer.

The CDR3 protein is CSVALSYEQYF. The CDR3, as DNA: TGCAGCGTTGCCTTATCCTACGAGCAGTACTTC. This chain links TRBV29-1 with TRBJ2-7; D call uncertain. There are 11 residues in the CDR3. V lost 4 bases to trimming and J lost 1 base, with 5 bases between them. Per the germline V gene, CDR1 is SQVTM and CDR2 is ANQGSEA.